The source of this TCR beta chain is a study of CXCR3-negative and CXCR3-positive naive CD8 T cells. The method, 5' RACE with UMI labels, was used to prepare the TRB cDNA libraries. No DNA is given; TCRdb re-called the 5' RACE reads and lists each CDR3 protein once. In all, the sample yields tens of thousands of distinct CDR3 sequences. Per germline, CDR1 SGHTA and CDR2 FQGTGA. The CDR3 consists of 14 residues. Concerning this clonotype itself: The antigen is undetermined.

Sorting yielded triplicates of 300,000 cells for each CD8+ T cell subset. Findings and caveats of the study: Diversity was high in both naive subsets and much lower in memory cells. The TRBV-TRBJ usage of naive CXCR3-negative and CXCR3-positive cells was similar, but that of memory cells differed.

The sample taken for sequencing was memory CD8+ T cells from blood. This TCR derives from a human donor in good health. Some clones in this sample may be carry-over from other donors' samples. The chain is built from TRBV7-3 and TRBJ2-5; the TCRdb D gene call, TRBD1, has no DNA to confirm it. CDR3 amino acids: CASSATGGEETQYF.